This T cell receptor (beta chain) appears in the sequencing data of a study of a mutant IDH1 vaccine in newly diagnosed glioma. Time point defined: baseline, week 1 (first vaccination visit). Treatment defined: pre-vaccination baseline after standard-of-care therapy. Donor tumors were new WHO grade 3 or 4 IDH1-mutant, ATRX-lost astrocytomas. Only in-frame clones appear in the TCRdb table, and some are missing; sequencing was by immunoSEQ multiplex PCR. In the table there are tens of thousands of clones, approximately 89% of which are singletons. Material: PBMCs, obtained from a glioma patient treated with radiotherapy, temozolomide or both. This receptor was identified in a man aged 25-45 years with glioma.

The CDR3 coding sequence is TGTGCCAGCAGTTCGAACGCTAACTATGGCTACACCTTC. It specifies CASSSNANYGYTF. The V gene is TRBV27, the J gene TRBJ1-2; no reliable D call. This CDR3 comprises 13 residues. Trimming stripped 4 bases from V and 0 bases from J, with 6 bases between. The V gene's germline CDR1 is MNHEY and CDR2 SMNVEV (reference sequence).